This entry concerns a single TCR beta chain. This entry belongs to a study of blood T cell repertoires in COVID-19. In the study overall: The origin of the acute and convalescent COVID-19 samples was the United States, Italy and Spain. PBMCs, B-cell-depleted T cells, or T cells were the source of the cDNA or gDNA that made up the material.

Generated by immunoSEQ multiplex PCR, the TCRdb table keeps only in-frame clones and is missing some. The sample consists of 250,000 or so clones, around 87% of them appearing once. This CDR3 has 15 amino acids. Germline V gives CDR1 SGHRS, CDR2 YFSETQ. Trimming left V 2 bases short and J 2 bases short, with 14 bases between. The V gene is TRBV5-1, the J gene TRBJ2-7; a weak D match, TRBD1 (6 bases). The source material was peripheral blood. This TCR came from a woman aged 60-70 years with COVID-19, enrolled during active disease. The CDR3 DNA reads TGCGCCAGCAGCTTACTTTCGACAGGAACCTACGAGCAGTACTTC. It encodes CASSLLSTGTYEQYF. Complete variable domain (other parts from reference TRBV5-1 and TRBJ2-7): KAGVTQTPRYLIKTRGQQVTLSCSPISGHRSVSWYQQTPGQGLQFLFEYFSETQRNKGNFPGRFSGRQFSNSRSEMNVSTLELGDSALYLCASSLLSTGTYEQYFGPGTRLTVT.